A single sample gave rise to the 20 T cell receptor beta chains below, sequenced in a study of blood T cells in healthy people across ages. The use of a sample-barcoded 5' primer and a J-beta primer mix characterized a second PCR of roughly 7 to 11 cycles. TCRdb redid the calling of the 5' RACE reads with MiXCR, one entry per CDR3 protein. The sample lists more than 1.4 million distinct CDR3 sequences, approximately 42% occurring once. Input material: blood. The receptors stem from a woman younger than 35 in good health.

This clonotype was observed a few times. The rearrangement joins TRBV6-1 to TRBJ1-4; 10 nucleotides agree with TRBD1. The CDR3 sequence is 19 residues long. J gave up 2 bases and V 6 bases, and 15 bases lay outside the gene matches. CDR1 MNHNS and CDR2 SASEGT come from the germline V gene. The chain's CDR3 is CASSPTGTGVLGTNEKLFF. CDR3 DNA: TGTGCCAGCAGCCCTACCGGGACAGGGGTACTGGGCACTAATGAAAAACTGTTTTTT.

V and J are TRBV20-1 and TRBJ1-2; D gene uncertain. This CDR3 has 13 amino acids. Trimming pared 6 bases from V and 6 bases from J, leaving 17 bases between. The germline gives CDR1 DFQATT, CDR2 SNEGSKA (reference sequence). The CDR3 DNA sequence: TGCAGTGCATTGGGCCGAATTAGGGATGGCTACACCTTC. Translation: CSALGRIRDGYTF.

In regard to this clonotype: One junction end disagrees with the germline gene, perhaps due to a read error. This rearrangement joins TRBV28 to TRBJ1-6; D is unclear. This CDR3 contains 13 residues. From germline, CDR1 is MDHEN and CDR2 SYDVKM. CDR3 amino acids: CASSVWGGSPLHF. CDR3 nucleotide sequence: TGTGCTAGCAGTGTATGGGGTGGGTCACCCCTCCACTTT. The whole variable domain, filled in from reference TRBV28 and TRBJ1-6, reads DVKVTQSSRYLVKRTGEKVFLECVQDMDHENMFWYRQDPGLGLRLIYFSYDVKMKEKGDIPEGYSVSREKKERFSLILESASTNQTSMYLCASSVWGGSPLHFGNGTRLTVT.

This clonotype was detected a few times. The V and J genes are TRBV30 and TRBJ1-2, with TRBD1 identical over 7 bases. V lost 0 bases, J lost 5 bases, and 9 bases stayed unmatched. CDR1 and CDR2 (germline): GTSNPN, SVGIG (reference sequence). The CDR3 spans 15 residues. CDR3 residues: CAWSVQAGGWYGYTF. The CDR3 coding sequence is TGTGCCTGGAGTGTACAGGCAGGGGGATGGTATGGCTACACCTTC.

This clonotype was observed a handful of times. The chain employs TRBV7-2 and TRBJ1-1; 7 bases agree with TRBD1. V was clipped by 2 bases and J by 0 bases; unmatched bases: 6. The CDR3 is made up of 16 amino acids. In germline, CDR1 is SGHTA, CDR2 FQGNSA. Here the CDR3 DNA reads TGTGCCAGCAGCTTACGGGGACAGTACATGAACACTGAAGCTTTCTTT. It encodes CASSLRGQYMNTEAFF.

This chain uses TRBV9 with TRBJ1-1; TRBD1 matches at 7 bases. From germline, CDR1 is SGDLS and CDR2 YYNGEE. CDR3 length: 14 amino acids. V shed 4 bases and J 5 bases; nucleotides not matched to a gene: 8. DNA for the CDR3: TGTGCCAGCAGCATAATACAGGGGTGGACTGAAGCTTTCTTT. Its translation: CASSIIQGWTEAFF.

This clonotype was seen a few times. This rearrangement joins TRBV12-3 or TRBV12-4 to TRBJ1-2; D might be TRBD1 (6 bases). The CDR3 sequence is 15 residues long. Trimming stripped 1 base from V and 6 bases from J, with 15 bases between. CDR3 protein: CASSLGFNREDGYTF. In DNA, the CDR3 is TGTGCCAGCAGTTTAGGTTTTAACAGGGAGGATGGCTACACCTTC.

The V gene is TRBV29-1, the J gene TRBJ1-2; D might be TRBD1 (6 bases). The CDR3 has 12 amino acids. Trimming stripped 5 bases from V and 0 bases from J, with 7 bases between. In germline, CDR1 is SQVTM, CDR2 ANQGSEA. CDR3 nucleotide sequence: TGCAGCGTTTCAGGGGCTAACTATGGCTACACCTTC. As protein: CSVSGANYGYTF.

This clonotype was seen a handful of times. The chain is built from TRBV29-1 and TRBJ2-2; D tentatively fits TRBD1 or TRBD2 (5 bases each). The CDR3 is 13 amino acids. CDR1 SQVTM and CDR2 ANQGSEA come from the germline V gene. Between the trimmed V and J ends, which lost 5 bases and 5 bases, there was a span of 12 bases. The CDR3 DNA is TGCAGCGTTCGAGGGACCGCGACCGGGGAGCTGTTTTTT. Encoded protein: CSVRGTATGELFF.

The chain employs TRBV15 and TRBJ2-5; 7 positions agree with TRBD2. CDR3 length: 17 amino acids. Losses at the gene ends were 1 base for V and 2 bases for J; bases not matched to a gene: 10. Germline assignment: CDR1 LNHNV and CDR2 YYDKDF (reference sequence). CDR3 nucleotide sequence: TGTGCCACCAGCAGAGTCTCGGGGGGATGGTTTCAAGAGACCCAGTACTTC. This encodes CATSRVSGGWFQETQYF.

This clonotype came up a few times. CDR3 amino acids: CASSEADRVGGYTF. CDR3 nucleotides: TGCGCCAGCAGCGAAGCCGACAGGGTGGGCGGCTACACCTTC. The chain combines TRBV5-1 with TRBJ1-2; 7 bases are shared with TRBD1. The germline gives CDR1 SGHRS, CDR2 YFSETQ. V gave up 4 bases and J gave up 8 bases; unmatched junction bases: 11. CDR3 length: 14 amino acids.

This clonotype was detected a few times. The rearrangement joins TRBV27 to TRBJ2-1; D may be TRBD1 or TRBD2 (6 bases each). Germline V CDR1 and CDR2: MNHEY, SMNVEV (reference sequence). V was pared by 2 bases and J by 8 bases, with 16 bases between. The CDR3 has 15 residues. CDR3 sequence: CASSLEAQGGHEQFF. The CDR3 DNA follows: TGTGCCAGCAGTTTAGAGGCCCAAGGGGGGCATGAGCAGTTCTTC.

V usage is TRBV2 and J usage is TRBJ2-4, with D perhaps given as TRBD1 or TRBD2 (5 bases each). Deletions cut 3 bases from V and 6 bases from J, with 9 bases between. CDR3 length: 13 residues. Germline CDR1 reads SNHLY; CDR2 reads FYNNEI. The CDR3 region is CASSDPGPNIQYF. The CDR3 nucleotides read TGTGCCAGCAGTGATCCGGGGCCAAACATTCAGTACTTC.

The table lists this clonotype with a few counts. V and J are TRBV12-3 or TRBV12-4 and TRBJ1-6, with 10 bases fitting TRBD1. The CDR3 consists of 15 residues. V shed 5 bases and J 7 bases; nucleotides not matched to a gene: 5. DNA for the CDR3: TGTGCCAGCAGTCACGGACAGGGGGAGAATTCACCCCTCCACTTT. Translating gives CASSHGQGENSPLHF.

This clonotype showed up many times. The chain uses TRBV7-2 and TRBJ1-2; D unresolved. From germline, CDR1 is SGHTA and CDR2 FQGNSA. The length of the CDR3 is 15 residues. V was cut by 1 base and J by 2 bases, with 11 bases left in between. The CDR3 sequence: CASSLGPLPNYGYTF. CDR3 bases: TGTGCCAGCAGCTTAGGGCCGCTGCCCAACTATGGCTACACCTTC.

This clonotype showed up just a few times. The J gene is TRBJ2-3, the V gene TRBV20-1; D may correspond to TRBD1 or TRBD2 (5 bases each). CDR1 DFQATT and CDR2 SNEGSKA come from the germline V gene (reference sequence). Trimming left V 6 bases short and J 2 bases short, with 18 bases between. The CDR3 runs to 15 residues. The CDR3, as DNA: TGCAGTGCCCACACCCAGGGAGCCTACACAGATACGCAGTATTTT. It specifies CSAHTQGAYTDTQYF.

The gene calls are TRBV4-1 and TRBJ2-1; TRBD2 matches 9 bases. Germline values: CDR1 MGHRA, CDR2 YSYEKL. The CDR3 extends over 16 amino acids. V lost 0 bases, J lost 6 bases, and 6 bases stayed unmatched. DNA for the CDR3: TGCGCCAGCAGCCAAGATGTTAGCGGGAGCTCCAATGAGCAGTTCTTC. The encoded protein is CASSQDVSGSSNEQFF.

The genes are TRBV5-4 and TRBJ2-3; the match to TRBD2 covers 9 bases. V lost 4 bases and J lost 0; bases outside the gene matches: 9. Germline CDR1 SGHNT, CDR2 YYREEE (reference sequence). The CDR3 length is 17 residues. CDR3 nucleotides: TGTGCCAGCAGCCCTGTCCCTAGCGGGATGAGCACAGATACGCAGTATTTT. Translating it yields CASSPVPSGMSTDTQYF.

The V gene is TRBV7-6, the J gene TRBJ2-2, with a possible D match to TRBD2 (6 bases). CDR3 length equals 16 residues. Germline assignment: CDR1 SGHVS and CDR2 FNYEAQ. The V and J ends lost 5 bases and 3 bases respectively, with 16 bases between them. CDR3 sequence: CASSDRGSKYTGELFF. CDR3 coding DNA: TGTGCCAGCAGCGACCGGGGGTCTAAATACACCGGGGAGCTGTTTTTT. Supplemented by reference TRBV7-6 and TRBJ2-2, the full variable domain reads GAGVSQSPRYKVTKRGQDVALRCDPISGHVSLYWYRQALGQGPEFLTYFNYEAQQDKSGLPNDRFSAERPEGSISTLTIQRTEQRDSAMYRCASSDRGSKYTGELFFGEGSRLTVL.

This chain uses TRBV20-1 with TRBJ2-7; TRBD1 aligns across 10 bases. Germline V gene sequence: CDR1 DFQATT, CDR2 SNEGSKA (reference sequence). V was clipped by 3 bases and J by 3 bases; unmatched bases: 5. The CDR3 extends over 14 amino acids. The CDR3 spells CSASRRDRGYEQYF. The CDR3 bases are TGCAGTGCTAGTCGGAGGGACAGGGGCTACGAGCAGTACTTC.